Presented here are 26 T cell receptor beta chains from one specimen sequenced in a study of identical twins' blood T cells. TCRdb re-analysed the 5' RACE reads in MiXCR, keeping a single row per CDR3 protein. The sample has 350,000 to 450,000 distinct CDR3 sequences; 28% are singletons. Sequencing was carried out using PBMCs. The receptor source for this set is a woman between 18 and 55 years old in good health.

The V call is TRBV28, the J call TRBJ1-3; 7 bases are shared with TRBD1. V gave up 3 bases and J gave up 0 bases; unmatched junction bases: 8. The germline V gene has CDR1 MDHEN and CDR2 SYDVKM. The CDR3 runs 17 residues. The DNA for the CDR3 is TGTGCCAGCAGTTTGCCCCGACAGGGCCTCTCTGGAAACACCATATATTTT. Translating gives CASSLPRQGLSGNTIYF.

About this clonotype itself: A single base separates this from a much larger clone, so it may be a read error. The chain uses TRBV29-1 and TRBJ1-2; no definite D call. The germline V gene has CDR1 SQVTM and CDR2 ANQGSEA. The CDR3 contains 11 residues. The DNA of the CDR3 is TGCGGCGTTAACTCCGCGGATGGCTACACCTTC. It yields the protein CGVNSADGYTF.

This clonotype showed up just once. CDR3 protein: CASSAGFSTEAFF. CDR3 nucleotides: TGCGCCAGCAGCGCAGGGTTTTCGACTGAAGCTTTCTTT. The genes are TRBV5-1 and TRBJ1-1; D may be TRBD1 (5 bases). Germline V lookup: CDR1 SGHRS, CDR2 YFSETQ. Trimming cost V 4 bases and J 5 bases, with 12 bases left between them. This CDR3 is 13 amino acids long.

The chain uses TRBV27 and TRBJ1-1; TRBD1 might be the D (6 bases). Germline V lookup: CDR1 MNHEY, CDR2 SMNVEV (reference sequence). V was clipped by 5 bases and J by 9 bases, with 16 bases between them. The CDR3 length is 13 residues. CDR3 in DNA: TGTGCCAGCAGTCAATCCGGGACACTTAAAGCTTTCTTT. Its translation: CASSQSGTLKAFF.

This clonotype has a count of ten or more. The chain joins TRBV25-1 to TRBJ1-1; D is perhaps TRBD1 (5 bases). This CDR3 is built from 12 residues. Germline CDR1 MGHDK, CDR2 SYGVNS. Deletions cut 8 bases from V and 4 bases from J, with 11 bases between. CDR3 coding DNA: TGTGCCAGCTCGGGGGTGGGCACTGAAGCTTTCTTT. Its translation is CASSGVGTEAFF.

This chain joins TRBV11-2 and TRBJ1-1, with 11 nucleotides matching TRBD1. V gave up 1 base and J gave up 3 bases; unmatched junction bases: 1. CDR1 and CDR2 (germline): SGHAT, FQNNGV. This CDR3 region has 15 residues. The CDR3 bases are TGTGCCAGCAGCTTAGGGACAGGGGGCTACACTGAAGCTTTCTTT. Translation: CASSLGTGGYTEAFF.

V gene TRBV18 combines with J gene TRBJ2-1; weak D call: TRBD2 (6 bases). The V gene's germline CDR1 is KGHSH and CDR2 LQKENI. The CDR3 has 15 amino acids. Between the trimmed V and J ends, which lost 4 bases and 3 bases, there was a span of 13 bases. Here the CDR3 DNA reads TGTGCCAGCTCACGCGGGACGGCAATCTACAATGAGCAGTTCTTC. This gives the protein CASSRGTAIYNEQFF.

This clonotype has just a few counts. The V and J genes are TRBV27 and TRBJ1-4; 7 nucleotides line up with TRBD1. Germline-derived CDR1 and CDR2 are MNHEY and SMNVEV (reference sequence). The CDR3 runs 13 residues. Unmatched junction bases numbered 8, after V lost 8 bases and J lost 8 bases. CDR3 loop: CASPSRGEEKLFF. CDR3 nucleotides: TGTGCCAGCCCCAGCAGGGGGGAAGAAAAACTGTTTTTT.

This clonotype was detected only a few times. V and J are TRBV9 and TRBJ2-2; 8 bases are shared with TRBD2. The CDR3 length is 15 residues. V gave up 4 bases and J gave up 6 bases; unmatched junction bases: 8. Germline V gene data show CDR1 as SGDLS and CDR2 as YYNGEE. The CDR3 DNA sequence: TGTGCCAGCAGCTCTCGGACTAGCAAGGCCGGGGAGCTGTTTTTT. This sequence encodes CASSSRTSKAGELFF.

This chain connects TRBV29-1 to TRBJ1-2; weak D call: TRBD1 (5 bases). Germline CDR1 reads SQVTM; CDR2 reads ANQGSEA. V was shortened by 6 bases and J by 2 bases, with 7 bases between the two germline ends. CDR3 size: 11 residues. The CDR3 reads CSVGVNYGYTF. As DNA, the CDR3 is TGCAGCGTGGGGGTAAACTATGGCTACACCTTC.

The J gene is TRBJ1-5, the V gene TRBV12-3 or TRBV12-4; 7 bases agree with TRBD1. The CDR3 consists of 13 residues. V lost 7 bases to trimming and J lost 5 bases; unmatched junction nucleotides: 5. The CDR3 region has the DNA TGTGCCAGCAAGTCTACAGGGGATCAGCCCCAGCATTTT. As protein: CASKSTGDQPQHF.

This CDR3 reads CASVKGHLSNYGYTF. CDR3 DNA: TGTGCCAGCGTAAAGGGACACTTATCTAACTATGGCTACACCTTC. The chain joins TRBV2 to TRBJ1-2; tentative D call: TRBD1 (6 bases). Germline V CDR1 and CDR2: SNHLY, FYNNEI. Trimming left V 8 bases short and J 0 bases short, with 16 bases between. CDR3 length: 15 amino acids.

With respect to this clonotype: This may be a read error: a much more frequent sequence differs by one nucleotide. This chain joins TRBV20-1 and TRBJ2-3; unclear D gene. This CDR3 has 14 residues. Germline V gene lookup returns CDR1 DFQATT and CDR2 SNEGSKA (reference sequence). CDR3 region: CSARDPGSTDAQYF. CDR3 nucleotide sequence: TGCAGTGCTAGAGATCCAGGCTCAACAGATGCGCAGTATTTT.

As to this clonotype: Mismatch with germline at one junction end may stem from a read error. The chain links TRBV10-3 to TRBJ1-2, with TRBD1 matching 7 bases. Germline loops: CDR1 ENHRY, CDR2 SYGVKD. This CDR3 has 18 amino acids. CDR3 in DNA: TGTGCCGTCAGGCCTTGGGAGGTACAGGGGAGGAATAACTATGGCTACACCTTC. As protein: CAVRPWEVQGRNNYGYTF.

The chain joins TRBV7-2 to TRBJ1-1, with a weak D call TRBD1 (6 bases). The CDR3 consists of 14 residues. V was cut by 6 bases and J by 10 bases, with 21 bases left in between. CDR1 is SGHTA, CDR2 FQGNSA, per germline. The CDR3 sequence: CASRPTGLLRVAFF. In DNA, the CDR3 is TGTGCCAGCAGACCAACAGGGTTACTTAGGGTAGCTTTCTTT.

This clonotype was found a few times. The chain is built from TRBV6-4 and TRBJ2-1; 14 positions match TRBD2. The CDR3 has 15 amino acids. Germline-derived CDR1 and CDR2 are MRHNA and SNTAGT. V lost 6 bases and J lost 5; bases outside the gene matches: 3. Here the CDR3 reads CASSEGLAGDNEQFF. The CDR3 nucleotides read TGTGCCAGCAGCGAGGGACTAGCGGGAGACAATGAGCAGTTCTTC.

The sample holds many counts of this clonotype. The chain joins TRBV6-5 to TRBJ1-4, with no clear D. The CDR3 length is 13 residues. From germline, CDR1 is MNHEY and CDR2 SVGAGI. V lost 2 bases and J lost 11, with 12 bases in between. CDR3 nucleotide sequence: TGTGCCAGCAGTTACAGTTCTACATTTAAACTGTTTTTT. This gives the protein CASSYSSTFKLFF.

The genes are TRBV19 and TRBJ1-5, with D hard to call. The ends were cut back, 3 bases at V and 4 bases at J, with 13 bases in the middle. Germline-derived CDR1 and CDR2 are LNHDA and SQIVND (reference sequence). This CDR3 comprises 15 residues. The CDR3 loop reads CASSIGQTRNQPQHF. CDR3 in DNA: TGTGCCAGTAGTATCGGGCAGACTAGGAATCAGCCCCAGCATTTT.

This clonotype was picked up many times. The J gene is TRBJ1-2, the V gene TRBV6-6, with a tentative D call TRBD1 (5 bases). Trimming left V 7 bases short and J 4 bases short, with 19 bases between. This CDR3 contains 15 residues. Germline values: CDR1 MNHNY, CDR2 SVGAGI (reference sequence). The CDR3 region is CASTKSETDRYGYTF. The CDR3 DNA sequence: TGTGCCAGCACCAAATCCGAGACAGACCGCTATGGCTACACCTTC.

In the case of this clonotype: Being one base from a much bigger clone, this may be a read error. This chain connects TRBV2 to TRBJ2-2; unclear D gene. This CDR3 spans 13 amino acids. Germline loops: CDR1 SNHLY, CDR2 FYNNEI. In DNA form, the CDR3 reads TGTGCCGGCAGAGCTGACTTTACCGGGGAGCTGTTTTTT. Translating it yields CAGRADFTGELFF. The whole variable domain, remainder taken from reference TRBV2 and TRBJ2-2, is EPEVTQTPSHQVTQMGQEVILRCVPISNHLYFYWYRQILGQKVEFLVSFYNNEISEKSEIFDDQFSVERPDGSNFTLKIRSTKLEDSAMYFCAGRADFTGELFFGEGSRLTVL.

The chain couples TRBV6-6 to TRBJ2-2; 10 positions match TRBD1. The CDR3 runs to 17 residues. The junction had 11 bases not matched to a gene; V was cut back by 6 bases and J by 4 bases. Germline loops: CDR1 MNHNY, CDR2 SVGAGI (reference sequence). CDR3 DNA: TGTGCCAGCAGCCCCCACCGGGACAGGGGTCTCACCGGGGAGCTGTTTTTT. Amino acid sequence: CASSPHRDRGLTGELFF.

The V and J genes are TRBV5-1 and TRBJ2-1; D is perhaps TRBD2 (7 bases). V was shortened by 3 bases and J by 4 bases, with 14 bases between the two germline ends. The CDR3 runs 15 residues. Germline-derived CDR1 and CDR2 are SGHRS and YFSETQ. The CDR3 DNA sequence: TGCGCCAGCAGCTGGGGGCTAGCGGCTTACAATGAGCAGTTCTTC. Its translation: CASSWGLAAYNEQFF.

This clonotype was counted once. V and J are TRBV5-4 and TRBJ2-3; 7 bases match TRBD1. Trimming at V came to 3 bases and at J to 3 bases, leaving 7 bases not matched to a gene. The CDR3 covers 15 residues. Germline V CDR1 and CDR2: SGHNT, YYREEE (reference sequence). The CDR3 spells CASSSQRQGTDTQYF. In DNA, the CDR3 is TGTGCCAGCAGCTCGCAGAGACAGGGAACAGATACGCAGTATTTT.

The chain recombines TRBV13 with TRBJ2-2, with D perhaps matching TRBD1 (6 bases). V shed 5 bases and J shed 0 bases, with 10 bases lying between them. The CDR3 is made up of 15 amino acids. Germline lookup yields CDR1 PRHDT and CDR2 FYEKMQ (reference sequence). The CDR3 DNA is TGTGCCAGCAGCCGGACAGACGCGAACACCGGGGAGCTGTTTTTT. It codes for CASSRTDANTGELFF.

This sequence joins TRBV2 and TRBJ2-7; D not resolved. Trimming removed 7 bases from V and 6 bases from J, with 19 bases in between. CDR1 SNHLY and CDR2 FYNNEI come from the germline V gene. This CDR3 has 14 residues. The CDR3 DNA follows: TGTGCCAGCAACACCAAAACCGGACGATCCGAGCAGTACTTC. It encodes CASNTKTGRSEQYF.

The table lists this clonotype with a few counts. This chain joins TRBV3-1 and TRBJ1-6; D uncertain. Trimming cost V 0 bases and J 4 bases, with 10 bases left between them. The CDR3 runs 16 residues. Germline V gene lookup returns CDR1 LGHDT and CDR2 YNNKEL (reference sequence). The CDR3 sequence: CASSQDLRFYNSPLHF. The CDR3 DNA follows: TGTGCCAGCAGCCAAGATCTAAGGTTTTATAATTCACCCCTCCACTTT.